This TCR beta chain derives from a study of shared T cell receptors in the human thymus. Profiling relied on immunoSEQ multiplex PCR, and the TCRdb table lists in-frame clones only, not all of them. The data hold hundreds of thousands of clones, with 80% to 90% observed a single time. The CDR3 length is 16 residues. Germline V gene data show CDR1 as MDHEN and CDR2 as SYDVKM. After removal of 4 bases from V and 0 bases from J, the junction contained 8 bases not matched to a gene. These data were also filed under a second study, of human thymus T cells. That source notes: Having corrective surgery for congenital heart defects, healthy Finnish infants were the ones who donated. Resections that were taken during corrective heart surgery supplied the thymus tissue.

The sequenced sample was thymocytes. The chain carries TRBV28 and TRBJ1-2, with 7 bases that match TRBD1. The receptor comes from a boy under two years old with a congenital heart defect. The CDR3 is CASSSLRDSTNYGYTF. The CDR3 DNA follows: TGTGCCAGCAGTTCTCTCCGGGACAGCACTAACTATGGCTACACCTTC.